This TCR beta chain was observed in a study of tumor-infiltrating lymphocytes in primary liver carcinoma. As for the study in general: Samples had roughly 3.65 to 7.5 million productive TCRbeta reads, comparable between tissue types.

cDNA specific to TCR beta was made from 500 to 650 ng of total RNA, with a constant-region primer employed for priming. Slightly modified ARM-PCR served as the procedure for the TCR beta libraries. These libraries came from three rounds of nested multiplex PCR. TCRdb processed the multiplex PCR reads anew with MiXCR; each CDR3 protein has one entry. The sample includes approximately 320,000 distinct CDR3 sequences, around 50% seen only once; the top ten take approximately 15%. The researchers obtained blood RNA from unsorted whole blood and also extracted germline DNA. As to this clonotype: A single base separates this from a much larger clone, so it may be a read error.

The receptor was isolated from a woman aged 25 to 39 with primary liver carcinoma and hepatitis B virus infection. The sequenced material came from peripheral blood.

The CDR3 spells CASSARQEVMGYNKQFF. CDR3 DNA: TGCGCCAGCAGCGCTCGACAGGAAGTGATGGGATACAATAAGCAGTTCTTC. The V and J genes are TRBV4-1 and TRBJ2-1; D may be TRBD1 (6 bases). CDR1 MGHRA and CDR2 YSYEKL come from the germline V gene. The CDR3 runs 17 residues.